One and the same sample provided the 31 T cell receptor beta chains below, sequenced in a study of beta chain features in type 1 diabetes. General study results and limits: There was a moderate but significant shortening of TCRB CDR3s in all four CD4+ subsets of Type 1 diabetes patients.

TCRB transcripts that were expressed got sequenced, as all of the isolated RNA had been reverse transcribed. The repertoire was sequenced with immunoSEQ multiplex PCR; TCRdb's copy has only in-frame clones and lacks some. The sample lists more than 300,000 clones; 8% to 10% were seen once. What these receptors recognize is not known. Source material: central memory CD4+ T cells from blood. The source of these receptors is a man in his thirties or forties with type 1 diabetes.

This clone was detected only a few times. J is TRBJ1-2 and V is TRBV6-1; no clear D gene. The CDR3 length is 12 residues. Germline V gives CDR1 MNHNS, CDR2 SASEGT. The ends were cut back, 7 bases at V and 4 bases at J, with 10 bases in the middle. CDR3: CASNKRAYGYTF. CDR3 nucleotide sequence: TGTGCCAGCAACAAAAGAGCCTATGGCTACACCTTC.

The CDR3 DNA sequence: TGTGCCAGCATGTTGAACAGGGGCTATGGCTACACCTTC. This sequence encodes CASMLNRGYGYTF. This sequence joins TRBV2 and TRBJ1-2, with 7 bases matching TRBD1. Germline V lookup: CDR1 SNHLY, CDR2 FYNNEI. CDR3 size: 13 residues. V lost 7 bases to trimming and J lost 4 bases; unmatched junction nucleotides: 6.

In this sample, this clone turned up a few times. The rearrangement uses TRBV19 and TRBJ1-5; tentative D call: TRBD1 (6 bases). Deletions cut 7 bases from V and 9 bases from J, with 13 bases between. This CDR3 spans 12 amino acids. Germline V gene sequence: CDR1 LNHDA, CDR2 SQIVND (reference sequence). The CDR3 sequence is CASIGGNGPQHF. CDR3 sequence (DNA): TGTGCCAGTATAGGGGGTAATGGGCCCCAGCATTTT. Full variable domain (rest looked up from reference TRBV19 and TRBJ1-5): DGGITQSPKYLFRKEGQNVTLSCEQNLNHDAMYWYRQDPGQGLRLIYYSQIVNDFQKGDIAEGYSVSREKKESFPLTVTSAQKNPTAFYLCASIGGNGPQHFGDGTRLSIL.

In nucleotides, the CDR3 is TGTGCCAGCAGCGGGGACGGGAGGGGCACAGATACGCAGTATTTT. Residues: CASSGDGRGTDTQYF. This chain links TRBV9 with TRBJ2-3; 8 nucleotides agree with TRBD2. The CDR3 is made up of 15 amino acids. Germline V gives CDR1 SGDLS, CDR2 YYNGEE. V gave up 3 bases and J gave up 1 base; unmatched junction bases: 4.

The sample holds a few counts of this clone. This chain links TRBV4-2 with TRBJ2-2; no clear D. In germline, CDR1 is LGHNA, CDR2 YNFKEQ. V shed 0 bases and J shed 0 bases, with 20 bases lying between them. This CDR3 is 20 amino acids long. The DNA for the CDR3 is TGTGCCAGCAGCCAAGATGGCTTTCCTCGTGACGGAACGAACACCGGGGAGCTGTTTTTT. Its translation: CASSQDGFPRDGTNTGELFF.

This clone showed up many times. CDR3 sequence reads: CASSFLVDNEQFF. CDR3 nucleotide sequence: TGTGCCAGCAGCTTTTTGGTGGACAATGAGCAGTTCTTC. The chain combines TRBV7-9 with TRBJ2-1; D is ambiguous. V shed 3 bases and J shed 5 bases, with 8 bases lying between them. This CDR3 is built from 13 residues. Germline values: CDR1 SEHNR, CDR2 FQNEAQ (reference sequence).

For the CDR3, the DNA is TGTGCCACTGCCGACTATGGCCAGCCCCAGCATTTT. It is translated as CATADYGQPQHF. The rearrangement links TRBV6-6 to TRBJ1-5; D is unresolved. CDR1 MNHNY and CDR2 SVGAGI come from the germline V gene (reference sequence). Trimming pared 10 bases from V and 7 bases from J, leaving 14 bases between. The CDR3 sequence is 12 residues long.

In its sample, this clone was seen a few times. V gene TRBV19 combines with J gene TRBJ2-1, with 11 bases aligning to TRBD2. From germline, CDR1 is LNHDA and CDR2 SQIVND (reference sequence). The CDR3 has 15 amino acids. With V trimmed by 6 bases and J by 11 bases, 12 bases remained unmatched. CDR3 nucleotides: TGTGCCAGTAGGGACTCGACTAGCGGGAATATAAAGCAGTTCTTC. It codes for CASRDSTSGNIKQFF.

This chain joins TRBV19 and TRBJ1-2; D uncertain. CDR1 is LNHDA and CDR2 is SQIVND in the germline V gene (reference sequence). V lost 2 bases and J 5 bases, leaving 6 bases between the germline ends. The CDR3 extends over 12 amino acids. CDR3 region: CASSIRGYGYTF. The CDR3 DNA follows: TGTGCCAGTAGTATACGAGGATATGGCTACACCTTC.

Note on this clone: The junction does not match germline at one end; this may be a read error. The rearrangement joins TRBV6-1 to TRBJ2-5; D is ambiguous. Germline V gives CDR1 MNHNS, CDR2 SASEGT. This CDR3 has 11 amino acids. The DNA for the CDR3 is TGTGCCAGCAGTGCAACAGTCCACCTAAACTTC. This sequence encodes CASSATVHLNF.

This clone was seen a few times. The rearrangement joins TRBV30 to TRBJ2-5; TRBD1 or TRBD2 may be the D gene (7 bases each). The CDR3 consists of 14 residues. Germline values: CDR1 GTSNPN, CDR2 SVGIG (reference sequence). Deletions cut 5 bases from V and 1 base from J, with 14 bases between. The CDR3 DNA reads as TGTGCCTGGGCCAGGGGGGGGCCCCAAGAGACCCAGTACTTC. Amino acid sequence: CAWARGGPQETQYF.

This clone was seen ten or more times. The same CDR3 arises from other DNA sequences in this sample as well. This sequence joins TRBV7-2 and TRBJ2-6, with no clear D. Germline assignment: CDR1 SGHTA and CDR2 FQGNSA. V was clipped by 3 bases and J by 0 bases, with 0 bases between them. The CDR3 sequence is 13 residues long. CDR3: CASSFSGANVLTF. DNA for the CDR3: TGTGCCAGCAGCTTCTCTGGGGCCAACGTCCTGACTTTC. Complete variable domain (other parts from reference TRBV7-2 and TRBJ2-6): GAGVSQSPSNKVTEKGKDVELRCDPISGHTALYWYRQSLGQGLEFLIYFQGNSAPDKSGLPSDRFSAERTGGSVSTLTIQRTQQEDSAVYLCASSFSGANVLTFGAGSRLTVL.

The sample holds many counts of this clone. This chain uses TRBV4-2 with TRBJ2-1; TRBD2 aligns across 10 bases. The CDR3 has 15 amino acids. Germline lookup yields CDR1 LGHNA and CDR2 YNFKEQ. J lost 9 bases, V lost 4 bases, and 9 bases had no gene match. CDR3 loop: CASSPVPSGSGEQFF. In DNA, the CDR3 is TGTGCCAGCAGCCCGGTCCCTAGCGGGAGTGGTGAGCAGTTCTTC.

This clone was counted at least ten times. The chain carries TRBV7-9 and TRBJ1-4; D unresolved. The CDR3 has 16 amino acids. The germline V gene encodes CDR1 SEHNR and CDR2 FQNEAQ (reference sequence). With 3 bases removed from V and 4 bases from J, the gap between germline ends came to 15 bases. The CDR3 DNA follows: TGTGCCAGCAGCTTCTCACTGGGGTCCCGTAATGAAAAACTGTTTTTT. Its translation: CASSFSLGSRNEKLFF.

The chain couples TRBV10-3 to TRBJ2-7, with D unclear. The germline V gene has CDR1 ENHRY and CDR2 SYGVKD. The CDR3 has 12 amino acids. With 3 bases removed from V and 5 bases from J, the gap between germline ends came to 8 bases. In nucleotides, the CDR3 is TGTGCCATCAGTGAAAGGGAAAACGAGCAGTACTTC. This translates into CAISERENEQYF.

The sample holds a few counts of this clone. This chain connects TRBV18 to TRBJ1-2; D may be TRBD1 (5 bases). CDR3 size: 16 residues. V was trimmed by 0 bases and J by 8 bases, leaving 19 bases between them. Germline CDR1 reads KGHSH; CDR2 reads LQKENI. The CDR3 here is CASSPPGSGGSSGYTF. CDR3 DNA sequence: TGTGCCAGCTCACCACCGGGTTCGGGGGGAAGTAGCGGCTACACCTTC.

The chain is built from TRBV30 and TRBJ2-7; tentatively, D is TRBD1 or TRBD2 (6 bases each). The CDR3 runs 12 residues. Germline CDR1 GTSNPN, CDR2 SVGIG (reference sequence). The CDR3 DNA reads as TGTGCTTGGGGCAGGGGAGGCCACGAGCAGTACTTC. It is translated as CAWGRGGHEQYF.

This clone was detected only a few times. Other DNA sequences in the sample encode the same CDR3. The chain links TRBV7-2 to TRBJ2-5, with D maybe TRBD1 (6 bases). The CDR3 is 13 residues long. With 4 bases removed from V and 4 bases from J, the gap between germline ends came to 10 bases. Per germline, CDR1 SGHTA and CDR2 FQGNSA. In DNA, the CDR3 is TGTGCCAGCAGCTCCCAAGGGGGAGAGACCCAGTACTTC. Translated: CASSSQGGETQYF.

The sample holds a few counts of this clone. V gene TRBV28 combines with J gene TRBJ1-5, with D hard to call. This CDR3 has 12 residues. Deletions cut 4 bases from V and 4 bases from J, with 5 bases between. Germline values: CDR1 MDHEN, CDR2 SYDVKM. CDR3 in DNA: TGTGCCAGCAGTTCGGTGAATCAGCCCCAGCATTTT. This sequence encodes CASSSVNQPQHF.

J is TRBJ1-5 and V is TRBV28, with D possibly matching TRBD1 (6 bases). CDR3 length: 12 amino acids. In germline, CDR1 is MDHEN, CDR2 SYDVKM. The V and J ends lost 8 bases and 7 bases respectively, with 12 bases between them. The CDR3 sequence is CASQGRRQPQHF. Here the CDR3 DNA reads TGTGCCAGCCAGGGGAGGAGGCAGCCCCAGCATTTT.

There are a few counts of this clone. V is TRBV5-1 and J is TRBJ2-3; TRBD2 agrees at 7 bases. The CDR3 extends over 14 amino acids. Trimming cost V 3 bases and J 3 bases; bases outside gene matches: 4. CDR1 is SGHRS, CDR2 YFSETQ, per germline. This CDR3 is CASSWGLQTDTQYF. The CDR3, as DNA: TGCGCCAGCAGCTGGGGACTACAAACAGATACGCAGTATTTT.

Remarks on this clone: The same CDR3 also results from other DNA sequences found in this sample. The gene calls are TRBV28 and TRBJ1-1; no firm D call. The CDR3 totals 12 residues. Trimming left V 2 bases short and J 5 bases short, with 6 bases between. Germline lookup yields CDR1 MDHEN and CDR2 SYDVKM. Here the CDR3 DNA reads TGTGCCAGCAGTTTAGTAAGAACTGAAGCTTTCTTT. This gives the protein CASSLVRTEAFF.

This clone appeared many times. The CDR3: CASSQSRDSSSKQYF. The CDR3 nucleotides read TGTGCCAGCAGCCAATCCCGGGACTCCTCTTCCAAGCAGTACTTC. The chain is built from TRBV16 and TRBJ2-7; possibly TRBD2 for D (6 bases). Germline CDR1 KGHSY, CDR2 FQNENV. The CDR3 contains 15 residues. V was cut by 0 bases and J by 8 bases, with 17 bases left in between. The full variable domain, completed using reference TRBV16 and TRBJ2-7, is GEEVAQTPKHLVRGEGQKAKLYCAPIKGHSYVFWYQQVLKNEFKFLISFQNENVFDETGMPKERFSAKCLPNSPCSLEIQATKLEDSAVYFCASSQSRDSSSKQYFGPGTRLTVT.

On this clone: At one of its ends the junction is not consistent with the germline gene, which may arise from a read error. The rearrangement links TRBV6-6 to TRBJ2-7; TRBD2 aligns across 11 bases. CDR3 length: 15 amino acids. Looked up from germline, CDR1 is MNHNY and CDR2 is SVGAGI (reference sequence). CDR3 amino acids: CAISDSGRVSYEQYF. The CDR3 nucleotides are TGTGCCATCAGTGATAGCGGGAGGGTGTCCTACGAGCAGTACTTC.

This clone has a handful of counts. This chain links TRBV11-3 with TRBJ2-6; the D is unclear. The CDR3 consists of 17 residues. The germline V gene has CDR1 SGHNT and CDR2 YENEEA. The V and J ends lost 5 bases and 8 bases respectively, with 22 bases between them. Here the CDR3 DNA reads TGTGCCAGCAGCCTGCAGGCCTCTACCTCTGTATCCAACGTCCTGACTTTC. Its translation is CASSLQASTSVSNVLTF. The full variable domain, with the rest looked up from reference TRBV11-3 and TRBJ2-6, is EAGVVQSPRYKIIEKKQPVAFWCNPISGHNTLYWYLQNLGQGPELLIRYENEEAVDDSQLPKDRFSAERLKGVDSTLKIQPAELGDSAVYLCASSLQASTSVSNVLTFGAGSRLTVL.

This clone came up a few times. The chain is built from TRBV7-2 and TRBJ2-1, with TRBD2 identical over 13 bases. The germline CDR1 and CDR2 sequences are SGHTA and FQGNSA. J gave up 6 bases and V 3 bases, and 14 bases lay outside the gene matches. The CDR3 sequence is 19 residues long. In nucleotides, the CDR3 is TGTGCCAGCAGCTTGCGGGGGCAGGTGGGACTAGCGGGACCCAATGAGCAGTTCTTC. Protein product: CASSLRGQVGLAGPNEQFF. The full variable domain, rest sourced from reference TRBV7-2 and TRBJ2-1, is GAGVSQSPSNKVTEKGKDVELRCDPISGHTALYWYRQSLGQGLEFLIYFQGNSAPDKSGLPSDRFSAERTGGSVSTLTIQRTQQEDSAVYLCASSLRGQVGLAGPNEQFFGPGTRLTVL.

The rearrangement uses TRBV9 and TRBJ2-5, with unresolved D. The CDR3 loop spans 13 amino acids. From germline, CDR1 is SGDLS and CDR2 YYNGEE. V shed 0 bases and J shed 4 bases, with 7 bases lying between them. CDR3 DNA: TGTGCCAGCAGCGTAGGTCCTACAGAGACCCAGTACTTC. It yields the protein CASSVGPTETQYF.

This clone was picked up a small number of times. An end of the junction differs from the germline gene, which may be a read error. The CDR3 protein is CASSQVASNNEQFF. CDR3 coding DNA: TGCGCCAGCAGCCAAGTCGCTAGCAACAATGAGCAGTTCTTC. J is TRBJ2-1 and V is TRBV7-2; maybe TRBD2 (5 bases). The germline gives CDR1 SGHTA, CDR2 FQGNSA. This CDR3 has 14 amino acids.

The chain recombines TRBV19 with TRBJ2-1, with 7 nucleotides matching TRBD1. The germline CDR1 and CDR2 sequences are LNHDA and SQIVND (reference sequence). The trim removed 2 bases at V and 8 bases at J, leaving 12 bases unmatched. CDR3 length equals 16 residues. The CDR3 is CASSIYPGTETDEQFF. The CDR3 DNA sequence: TGTGCCAGTAGTATATACCCCGGGACAGAGACCGATGAGCAGTTCTTC.

This clone was found a few times. V is TRBV25-1 and J is TRBJ2-1; D not resolved. The CDR3 consists of 15 residues. Germline CDR1 and CDR2: MGHDK and SYGVNS. The V gene lost 7 bases and the J gene lost 4 bases, with 17 bases spanning the gap. The CDR3 nucleotides are TGTGCCAGCACCAACAACCTAAATACTTACAATGAGCAGTTCTTC. As protein: CASTNNLNTYNEQFF.

This rearrangement joins TRBV23-1 to TRBJ1-3; 8 bases agree with TRBD1. Being an ORF, TRBV23-1 has a function that is uncertain. CDR3 length: 17 amino acids. V trimming: 2 bases; J trimming: 4 bases; junction bases outside the gene matches: 10. CDR3 sequence: CASSQRATGDKGNTIYF. Here the CDR3 DNA reads TGCGCCAGCAGTCAACGCGCGACAGGGGATAAGGGAAACACCATATATTTT.